The clone carrying this T cell receptor (beta chain) showed up just a few times. This record comes from a study of T-cell memory formation after mild COVID-19. TCRdb re-derived calls from the 5' RACE reads in MiXCR, one entry per CDR3 protein. The sample contains 350,000 to 450,000 distinct CDR3 sequences, 24% of which appear only once. V shed 10 bases and J 3 bases; nucleotides not matched to a gene: 17. This CDR3 region has 16 residues. Per the germline V gene, CDR1 is MNHEY and CDR2 is SMNVEV (reference sequence). The rearrangement links TRBV27 to TRBJ2-5, with 7 bases matching TRBD1. This TCR came from an adult woman who had mild COVID-19 (a few samples of this study predate the infection). Cell type and time point are not known. Sequencing was performed on PBMCs or a T cell subset sorted from them (not recorded which). The CDR3 DNA is TGTGCCACCAAGAAAGGTACAGGGGCGGTCGAAGAGACCCAGTACTTC. This encodes CATKKGTGAVEETQYF.